Reported below is one T cell receptor beta chain. Its antigen is unknown. Per-nucleotide qualities are absent, and no much larger clonotype sits a single base away. The sample comes from a study of T cell responses to AZD1222 COVID-19 vaccine (dated by TCRdb to the early 2020s). A note on the overall study: A total of 230 to 250 trial participants underwent TCR sequencing, of whom approximately 200 had received two doses of AZD1222 and roughly 26 had received two doses of the MenACWY control vaccine. Trial participants were enrolled into age subgroups of 18-55, 56-69 and 70-plus years, which contained about 160, 30 and 59 TCR-sequenced participants, respectively.

Overall study outcomes, separate from this receptor: The 56-69-year group was small, and its depth increase did not reach significance, likely because of low power. Vaccine-associated CD4 TCRs spanned the whole spike protein, with dominant responses in regions 160-218 and 743-854. Because no day 14 peak-response samples were available, repertoires were characterized only after the peak T cell response. Only a handful of AZD1222 recipients were SARS-CoV-2 seropositive at baseline, limiting conclusions about previously exposed vaccinees. Spike-specific TCR breadth and depth rose significantly after two AZD1222 doses compared with day 0 and with MenACWY recipients. Participants were mostly white British, with more females than males. The authors suggested clonal diversity may have been underestimated. Reportedly, close to half of the unique spike-specific TCRs recognized epitopes lying outside the regions that are mutated in the B.1.351 and B.1.1.7 variants.

What the time point label conveys for this sample: about 28 days (+/-7) after the second vaccine dose. AZD1222 recipients given second doses at about 4 weeks or at about 12 weeks were pooled, since spike-specific TCR depth and breadth were not found to differ between the two schedules. The vaccinee samples were drawn from two UK trials, COV001 and COV002, one of which was a single-blind randomized controlled phase 2/3 trial testing AZD1222 (ChAdOx1 nCoV-19) in healthy adults. For TCRbeta chain sequencing, PBMC samples were collected from trial participants at day 0 and at day 28 after the second dose. Trimming at the junction amounts to 4 bases on V and 4 bases on J, and the germline ends lie 15 bases apart. For CDR1 and CDR2, the germline V gene lists SGDLS and YYNGEE. Taken from cysteine to phenylalanine, the CDR3 has 14 residues. The sequence is cut down to CDR3 DNA, 42 bases in frame from base 1.

The CDR3 regions of human TCRbeta chains were subjected to immunosequencing. Per the authors' processing: Repertoire TCRs were checked for matches against a reference library of SARS-CoV-2-specific TCRs that had been generated using the MIRA antigen-specificity platform. Breadth was defined as the fraction of unique TCRs that were SARS-CoV-2-associated, and depth was defined as the fraction of total T cells that were SARS-CoV-2-associated. Each spike-specific TCR was assigned to its reactive spike region and to a CD4 or CD8 class using the MIRA data. Log10-transformed breadth and depth values were compared by one-way ANOVA with Sidak's multiple comparisons tests. TCRdb stores this immuneACCESS table with in-frame sequences only. Part of the clones is absent; in the studies checked, under half of the shortfall reflects unresolved V genes, and no reason is known for the rest. V and J calls and clone size follow that table, whereas D and trimming were derived from the DNA. The sample profile shows some 180,000 clones; 94% of them were found once. The biggest ten clones account for roughly 1.5% of the sample.

The sequence was obtained from an adult who received the AZD1222 COVID-19 vaccine. This chain joins TRBV9 to TRBJ2-7; a tentative D match to TRBD1 spans 6 bases. This specimen consisted of peripheral blood, obtained 28 days after the second AZD1222 dose. The encoded CDR3 is CASSSGQIRYEQYF. The nucleotide sequence is given as TGTGCCAGCAGCTCAGGACAGATTCGGTACGAGCAGTACTTC.